This T cell receptor (beta chain) derives from a study of beta chain features in type 1 diabetes. Looking at the study overall: Sorted cells examined across all samples numbered 107,917,701. Study-level results: For type 1 diabetes patients, VDJ junctions showed fewer insertions and more deletions. In the patient group, naive, central memory and Treg TCRB repertoires seemed more alike than in the healthy donor group.

Looked up from germline, CDR1 is SGHRS and CDR2 is YFSETQ. This CDR3 comprises 14 residues. Trimming stripped 0 bases from V and 0 bases from J, with 5 bases between. As regards this clone: What it binds is not known. Other DNA variants within this sample encode the same CDR3.

Every isolated RNA sample was fully reverse transcribed, so sequencing captured expressed TCRB transcripts. Naive, central memory and regulatory T cell samples came to a mean of roughly 3.6 million reads. Generated by immunoSEQ multiplex PCR, the TCRdb table keeps only in-frame clones and is missing some. The sample records hundreds of thousands of clones, roughly 12% being singletons. V usage is TRBV5-1 and J usage is TRBJ2-3, with D tentatively TRBD1 (5 bases). Sequenced: naive CD4+ T cells from blood. The sequence was collected from a young man in good health. The CDR3, as DNA: TGCGCCAGCAGCTTGGGACAGAGCACAGATACGCAGTATTTT. It encodes CASSLGQSTDTQYF.